Here is one T cell receptor (beta chain) with its context. These data originate in a study of blood T cell repertoires in COVID-19. Study background: The origin of the acute and convalescent COVID-19 samples was the United States, Italy and Spain. In each case, the material was cDNA or gDNA derived from T cells, B-cell-depleted T cells, or PBMCs.

Participants reported their clinical history, and cohort assignment relied on those reports. Germline V gene data show CDR1 as LNHNV and CDR2 as YYDKDF (reference sequence). CDR3 length: 16 amino acids. The V gene lost 0 bases and the J gene lost 5 bases, with 13 bases spanning the gap. Only in-frame clones appear in the TCRdb table, and some are missing; sequencing was by immunoSEQ multiplex PCR. This repertoire shows about 170,000 clones, 70% to 80% found once; its top ten account for roughly 19%. The chain links TRBV15 to TRBJ2-2; D unclear. This TCR was sampled from a woman in her seventies in a cohort exposed to, infected with or recovered from COVID-19 (not recorded which). Material: PBMCs or T cells enriched from blood (not recorded which). CDR3 DNA sequence: TGTGCCACCAGCAGAGAGGGCTTCTATGGGACCGGGGAGCTGTTTTTT. It encodes CATSREGFYGTGELFF.